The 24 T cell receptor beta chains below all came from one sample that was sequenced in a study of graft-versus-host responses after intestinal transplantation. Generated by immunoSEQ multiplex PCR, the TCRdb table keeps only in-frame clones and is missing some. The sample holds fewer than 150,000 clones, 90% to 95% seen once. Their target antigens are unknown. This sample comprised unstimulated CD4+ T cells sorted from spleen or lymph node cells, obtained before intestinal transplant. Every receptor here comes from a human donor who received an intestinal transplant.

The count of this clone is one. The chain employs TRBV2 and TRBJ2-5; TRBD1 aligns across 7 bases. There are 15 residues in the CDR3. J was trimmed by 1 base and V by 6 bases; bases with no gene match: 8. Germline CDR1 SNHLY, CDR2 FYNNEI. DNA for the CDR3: TGTGCCAGCAGGAAGACAGGGCTATTCCAAGAGACCCAGTACTTC. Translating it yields CASRKTGLFQETQYF.

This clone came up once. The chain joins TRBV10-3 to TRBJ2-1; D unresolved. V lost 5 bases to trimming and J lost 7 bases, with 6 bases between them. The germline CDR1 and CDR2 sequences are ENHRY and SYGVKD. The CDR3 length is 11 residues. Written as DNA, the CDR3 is TGTGCCATCAGTTGGCAGAATGAGCAGTTCTTC. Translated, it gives CAISWQNEQFF.

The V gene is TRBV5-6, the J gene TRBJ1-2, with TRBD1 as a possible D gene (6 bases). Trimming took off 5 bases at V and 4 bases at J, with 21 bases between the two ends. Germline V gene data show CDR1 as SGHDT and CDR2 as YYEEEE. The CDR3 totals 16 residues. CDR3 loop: CASRSIAGGRGYGYTF. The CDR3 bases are TGTGCCAGCAGGTCCATCGCCGGGGGGCGCGGCTATGGCTACACCTTC.

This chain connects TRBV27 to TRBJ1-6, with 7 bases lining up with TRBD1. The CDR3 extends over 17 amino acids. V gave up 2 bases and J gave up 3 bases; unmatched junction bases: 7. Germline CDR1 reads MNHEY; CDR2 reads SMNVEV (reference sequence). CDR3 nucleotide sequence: TGTGCCAGCAGTTTAAGGGTCAGGGACAGCTATAATTCACCCCTCCACTTT. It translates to CASSLRVRDSYNSPLHF.

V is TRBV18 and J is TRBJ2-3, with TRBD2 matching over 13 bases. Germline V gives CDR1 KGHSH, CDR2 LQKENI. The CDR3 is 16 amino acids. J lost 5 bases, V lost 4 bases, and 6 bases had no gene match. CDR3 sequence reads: CASSQLAGGPGDTQYF. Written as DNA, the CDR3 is TGTGCCAGCTCACAACTAGCGGGGGGGCCCGGAGATACGCAGTATTTT.

CDR3 DNA sequence: TGCGCCAGCAGCTTGGTGTCAGGCATTAACTATGGCTACACCTTC. This encodes CASSLVSGINYGYTF. The chain employs TRBV5-1 and TRBJ1-2; D uncertain. Trimming removed 0 bases at V and 1 base at J, with 10 bases between. Germline assignment: CDR1 SGHRS and CDR2 YFSETQ. The CDR3 runs 15 residues.

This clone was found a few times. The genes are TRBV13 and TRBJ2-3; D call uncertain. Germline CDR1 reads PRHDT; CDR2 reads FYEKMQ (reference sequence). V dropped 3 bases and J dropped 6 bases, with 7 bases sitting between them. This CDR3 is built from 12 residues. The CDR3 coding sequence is TGTGCCAGCAGCTTTAAACTGGATACGCAGTATTTT. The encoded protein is CASSFKLDTQYF.

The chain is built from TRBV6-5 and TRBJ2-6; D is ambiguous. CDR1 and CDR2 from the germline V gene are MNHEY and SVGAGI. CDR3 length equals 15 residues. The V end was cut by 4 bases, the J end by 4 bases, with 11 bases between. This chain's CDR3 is CASSLAIIGANVLTF. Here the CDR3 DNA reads TGTGCCAGCAGTTTAGCCATAATCGGGGCCAACGTCCTGACTTTC.

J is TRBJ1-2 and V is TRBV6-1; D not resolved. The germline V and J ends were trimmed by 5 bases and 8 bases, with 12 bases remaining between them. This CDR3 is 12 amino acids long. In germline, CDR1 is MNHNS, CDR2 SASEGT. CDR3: CASSLTERGYTF. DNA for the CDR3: TGTGCCAGCAGTCTTACAGAGCGAGGCTACACCTTC.

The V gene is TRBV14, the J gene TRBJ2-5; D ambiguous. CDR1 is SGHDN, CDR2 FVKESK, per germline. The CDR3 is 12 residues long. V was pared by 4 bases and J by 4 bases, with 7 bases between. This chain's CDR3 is CASSLIGETQYF. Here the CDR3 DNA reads TGTGCCAGCAGCCTTATCGGAGAGACCCAGTACTTC.

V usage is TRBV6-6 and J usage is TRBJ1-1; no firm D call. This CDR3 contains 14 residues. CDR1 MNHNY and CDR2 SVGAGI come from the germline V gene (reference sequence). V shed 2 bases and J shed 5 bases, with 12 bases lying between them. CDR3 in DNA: TGTGCCAGCAGTTACCGGGTGGGGTATACTGAAGCTTTCTTT. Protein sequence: CASSYRVGYTEAFF.

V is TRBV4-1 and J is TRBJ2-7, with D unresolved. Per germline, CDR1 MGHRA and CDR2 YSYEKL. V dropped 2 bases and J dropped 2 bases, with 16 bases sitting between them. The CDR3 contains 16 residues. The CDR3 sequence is CASSQFPHMGPYEQYF. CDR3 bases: TGCGCCAGCAGCCAATTCCCTCACATGGGCCCCTACGAGCAGTACTTC.

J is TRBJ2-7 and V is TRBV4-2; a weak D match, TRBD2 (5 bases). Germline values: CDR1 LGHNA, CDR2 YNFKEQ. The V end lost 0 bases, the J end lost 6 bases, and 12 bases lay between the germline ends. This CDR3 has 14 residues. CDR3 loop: CASSQDRLASEQYF. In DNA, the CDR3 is TGTGCCAGCAGCCAAGATCGCCTAGCTTCCGAGCAGTACTTC.

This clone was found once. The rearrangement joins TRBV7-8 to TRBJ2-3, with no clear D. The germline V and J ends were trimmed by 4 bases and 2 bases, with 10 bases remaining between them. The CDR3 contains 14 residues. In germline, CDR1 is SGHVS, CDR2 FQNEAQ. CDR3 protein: CASSSNHLTDTQYF. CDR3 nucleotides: TGTGCCAGCAGCTCGAACCACCTCACAGATACGCAGTATTTT. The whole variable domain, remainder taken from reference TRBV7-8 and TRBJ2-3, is GAGVSQSPRYKVAKRGQDVALRCDPISGHVSLFWYQQALGQGPEFLTYFQNEAQLDKSGLPSDRFFAERPEGSVSTLKIQRTQQEDSAVYLCASSSNHLTDTQYFGPGTRLTVL.

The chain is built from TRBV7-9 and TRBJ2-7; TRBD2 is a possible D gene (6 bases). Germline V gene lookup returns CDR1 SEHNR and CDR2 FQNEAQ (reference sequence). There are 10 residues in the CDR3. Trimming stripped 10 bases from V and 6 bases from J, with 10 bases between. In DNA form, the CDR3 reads TGTGCCACCTCCGGGGGCGAGCAGTACTTC. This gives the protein CATSGGEQYF.

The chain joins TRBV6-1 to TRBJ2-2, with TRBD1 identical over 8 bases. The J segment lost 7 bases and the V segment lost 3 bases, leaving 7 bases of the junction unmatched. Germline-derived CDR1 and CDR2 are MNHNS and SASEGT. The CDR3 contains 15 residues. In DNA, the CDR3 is TGTGCCAGCAGTGAGCAGGGGGCGATAGTCGGGGAGCTGTTTTTT. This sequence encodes CASSEQGAIVGELFF.

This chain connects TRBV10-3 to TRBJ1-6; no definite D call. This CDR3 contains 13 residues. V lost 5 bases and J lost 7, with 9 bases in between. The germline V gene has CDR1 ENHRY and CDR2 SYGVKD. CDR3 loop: CAISPGVNSPLHF. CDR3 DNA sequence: TGTGCCATCAGTCCTGGAGTCAATTCACCCCTCCACTTT.

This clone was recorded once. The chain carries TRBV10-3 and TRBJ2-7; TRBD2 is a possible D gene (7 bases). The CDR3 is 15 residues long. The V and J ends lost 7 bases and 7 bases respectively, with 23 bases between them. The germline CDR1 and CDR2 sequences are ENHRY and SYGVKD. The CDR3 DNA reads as TGTGCCATCAAGCCTCAGGGGCGGGGGCTTATAGAGCAGTACTTC. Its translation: CAIKPQGRGLIEQYF.

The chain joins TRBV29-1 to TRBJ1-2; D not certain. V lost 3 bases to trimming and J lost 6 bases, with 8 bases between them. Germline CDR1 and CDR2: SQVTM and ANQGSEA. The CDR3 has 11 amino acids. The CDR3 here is CSVDSGNGYTF. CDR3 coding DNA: TGCAGCGTTGATTCTGGCAATGGCTACACCTTC.

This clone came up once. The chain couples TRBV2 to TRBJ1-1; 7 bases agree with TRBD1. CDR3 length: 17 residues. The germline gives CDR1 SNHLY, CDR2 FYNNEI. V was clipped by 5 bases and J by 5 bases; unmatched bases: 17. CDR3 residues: CASSKRTGSGVGTEAFF. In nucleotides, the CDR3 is TGTGCCAGCAGTAAGCGGACAGGATCGGGGGTGGGGACTGAAGCTTTCTTT.

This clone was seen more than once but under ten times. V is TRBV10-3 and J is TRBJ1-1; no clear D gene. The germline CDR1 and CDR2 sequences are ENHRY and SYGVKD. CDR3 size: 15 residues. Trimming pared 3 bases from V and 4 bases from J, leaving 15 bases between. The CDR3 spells CAISDPGRVSTEAFF. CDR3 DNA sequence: TGTGCCATCAGTGACCCTGGAAGGGTGAGCACTGAAGCTTTCTTT.

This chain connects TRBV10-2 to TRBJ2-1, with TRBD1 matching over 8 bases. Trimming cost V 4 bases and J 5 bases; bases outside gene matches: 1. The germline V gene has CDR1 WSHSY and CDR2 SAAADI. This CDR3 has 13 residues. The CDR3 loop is CASSGQGNNEQFF. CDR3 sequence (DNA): TGCGCCAGCAGTGGACAGGGGAACAATGAGCAGTTCTTC.

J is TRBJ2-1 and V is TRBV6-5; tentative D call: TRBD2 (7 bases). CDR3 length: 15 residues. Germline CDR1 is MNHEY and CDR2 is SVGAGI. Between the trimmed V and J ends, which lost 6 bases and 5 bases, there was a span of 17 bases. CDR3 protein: CASRKPGGRHNEQFF. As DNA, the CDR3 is TGTGCCAGCAGAAAACCGGGGGGCCGGCACAATGAGCAGTTCTTC.

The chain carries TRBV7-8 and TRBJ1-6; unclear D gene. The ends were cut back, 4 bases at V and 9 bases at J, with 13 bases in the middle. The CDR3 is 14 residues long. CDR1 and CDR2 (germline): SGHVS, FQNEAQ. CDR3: CASSSNSEISPLHF. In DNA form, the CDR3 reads TGTGCCAGCAGCTCAAATTCAGAGATTTCACCCCTCCACTTT.